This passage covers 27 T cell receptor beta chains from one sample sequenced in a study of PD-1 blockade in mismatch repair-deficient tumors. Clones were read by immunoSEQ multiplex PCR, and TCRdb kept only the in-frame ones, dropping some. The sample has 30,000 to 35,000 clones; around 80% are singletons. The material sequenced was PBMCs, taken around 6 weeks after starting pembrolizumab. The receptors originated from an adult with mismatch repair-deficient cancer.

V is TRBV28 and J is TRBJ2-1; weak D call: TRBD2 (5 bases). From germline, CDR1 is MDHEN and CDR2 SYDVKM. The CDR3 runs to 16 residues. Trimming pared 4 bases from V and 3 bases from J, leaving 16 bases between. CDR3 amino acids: CASSSSGPLNYNEQFF. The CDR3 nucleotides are TGTGCCAGCAGTTCGAGCGGACCCCTTAACTACAATGAGCAGTTCTTC.

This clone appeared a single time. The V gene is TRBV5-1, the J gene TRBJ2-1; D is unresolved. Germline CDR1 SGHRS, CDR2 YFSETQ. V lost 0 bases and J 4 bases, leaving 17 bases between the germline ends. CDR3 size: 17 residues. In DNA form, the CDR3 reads TGCGCCAGCAGCTTGGAAACGTTTGCGGCCATATACAATGAGCAGTTCTTC. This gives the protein CASSLETFAAIYNEQFF.

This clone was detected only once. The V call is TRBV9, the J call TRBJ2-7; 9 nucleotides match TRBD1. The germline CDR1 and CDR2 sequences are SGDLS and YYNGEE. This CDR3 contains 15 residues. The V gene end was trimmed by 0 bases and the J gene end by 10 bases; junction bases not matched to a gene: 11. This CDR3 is CASSVDGRTGVKQYF. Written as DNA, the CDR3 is TGTGCCAGCAGCGTAGATGGGAGGACAGGGGTTAAACAGTACTTC.

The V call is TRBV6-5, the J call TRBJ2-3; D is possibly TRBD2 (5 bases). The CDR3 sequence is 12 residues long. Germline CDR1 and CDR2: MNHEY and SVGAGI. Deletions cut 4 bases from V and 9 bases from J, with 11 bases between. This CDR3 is CASSSSGKTQYF. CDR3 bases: TGTGCCAGCAGTTCCTCCGGGAAGACGCAGTATTTT.

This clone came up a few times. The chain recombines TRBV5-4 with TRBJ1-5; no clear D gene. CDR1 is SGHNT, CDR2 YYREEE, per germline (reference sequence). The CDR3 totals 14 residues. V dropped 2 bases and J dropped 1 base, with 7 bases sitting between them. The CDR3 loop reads CASSFGGSNQPQHF. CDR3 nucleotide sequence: TGTGCCAGCAGCTTTGGAGGGAGCAATCAGCCCCAGCATTTT.

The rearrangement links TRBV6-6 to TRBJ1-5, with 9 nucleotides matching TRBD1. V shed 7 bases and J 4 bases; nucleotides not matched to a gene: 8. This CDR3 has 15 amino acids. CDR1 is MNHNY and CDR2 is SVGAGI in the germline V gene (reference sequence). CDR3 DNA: TGTGCCAGCAAGCCCACCGGGACAGGGAATCAGCCCCAGCATTTT. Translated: CASKPTGTGNQPQHF.

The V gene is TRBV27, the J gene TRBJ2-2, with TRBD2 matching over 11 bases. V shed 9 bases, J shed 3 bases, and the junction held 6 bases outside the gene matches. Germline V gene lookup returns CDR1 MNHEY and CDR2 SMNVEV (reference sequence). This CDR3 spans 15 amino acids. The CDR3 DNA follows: TGTGCCAGTACTAGCGGGAGAGCGTACACCGGGGAGCTGTTTTTT. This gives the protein CASTSGRAYTGELFF.

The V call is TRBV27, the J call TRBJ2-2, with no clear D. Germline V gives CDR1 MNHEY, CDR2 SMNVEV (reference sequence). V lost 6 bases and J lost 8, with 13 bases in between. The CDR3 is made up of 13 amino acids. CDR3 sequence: CASRRSRQGELFF. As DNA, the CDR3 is TGTGCCAGCAGGCGCAGCAGGCAAGGGGAGCTGTTTTTT.

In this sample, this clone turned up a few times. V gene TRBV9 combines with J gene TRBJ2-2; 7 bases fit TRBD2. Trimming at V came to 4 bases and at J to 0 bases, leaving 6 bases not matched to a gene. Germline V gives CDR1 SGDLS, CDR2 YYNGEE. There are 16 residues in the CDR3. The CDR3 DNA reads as TGTGCCAGCAGCAGACGGGGGGATTCGAACACCGGGGAGCTGTTTTTT. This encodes CASSRRGDSNTGELFF. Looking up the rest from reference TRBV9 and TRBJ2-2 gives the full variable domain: DSGVTQTPKHLITATGQRVTLRCSPRSGDLSVYWYQQSLDQGLQFLIQYYNGEERAKGNILERFSAQQFPDLHSELNLSSLELGDSALYFCASSRRGDSNTGELFFGEGSRLTVL.

CDR3 loop: CASASHGTGTGELFF. CDR3 DNA sequence: TGTGCCAGCGCGTCCCACGGGACAGGGACCGGGGAGCTGTTTTTT. This rearrangement joins TRBV2 to TRBJ2-2, with TRBD1 identical over 9 bases. Losses at the gene ends were 8 bases for V and 5 bases for J; bases not matched to a gene: 9. CDR1 is SNHLY, CDR2 FYNNEI, per germline. The CDR3 consists of 15 residues.

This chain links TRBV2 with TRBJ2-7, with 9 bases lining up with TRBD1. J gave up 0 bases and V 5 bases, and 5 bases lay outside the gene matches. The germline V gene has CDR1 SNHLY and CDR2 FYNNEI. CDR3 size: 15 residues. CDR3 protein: CASSSWTGVSYEQYF. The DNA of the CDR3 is TGTGCCAGCAGTTCCTGGACAGGGGTCTCCTACGAGCAGTACTTC.

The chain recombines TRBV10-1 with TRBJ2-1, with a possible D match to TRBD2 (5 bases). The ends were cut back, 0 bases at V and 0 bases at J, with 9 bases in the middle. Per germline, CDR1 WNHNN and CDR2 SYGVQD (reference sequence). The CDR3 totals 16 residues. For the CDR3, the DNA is TGCGCCAGCAGTGAGTCTGATAGCGTCTCCTACAATGAGCAGTTCTTC. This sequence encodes CASSESDSVSYNEQFF.

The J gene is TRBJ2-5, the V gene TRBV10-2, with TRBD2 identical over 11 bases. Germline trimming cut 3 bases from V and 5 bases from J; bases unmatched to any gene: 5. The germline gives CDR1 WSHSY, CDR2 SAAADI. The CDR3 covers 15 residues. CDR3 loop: CASSDTPSGRETQYF. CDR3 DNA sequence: TGCGCCAGCAGTGACACGCCTAGCGGGAGGGAGACCCAGTACTTC.

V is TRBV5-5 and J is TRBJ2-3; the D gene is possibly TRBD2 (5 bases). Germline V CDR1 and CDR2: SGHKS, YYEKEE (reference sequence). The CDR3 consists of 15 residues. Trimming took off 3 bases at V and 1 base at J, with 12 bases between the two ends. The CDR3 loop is CASSSTSAGTDTQYF. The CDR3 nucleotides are TGTGCCAGCAGCTCGACATCAGCGGGCACAGATACGCAGTATTTT.

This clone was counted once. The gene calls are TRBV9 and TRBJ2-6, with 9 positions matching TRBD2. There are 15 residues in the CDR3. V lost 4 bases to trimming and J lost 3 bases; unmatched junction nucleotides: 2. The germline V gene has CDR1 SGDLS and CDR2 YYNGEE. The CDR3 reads CASSLAGNGANVLTF. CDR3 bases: TGTGCCAGCAGCCTAGCGGGGAATGGGGCCAACGTCCTGACTTTC.

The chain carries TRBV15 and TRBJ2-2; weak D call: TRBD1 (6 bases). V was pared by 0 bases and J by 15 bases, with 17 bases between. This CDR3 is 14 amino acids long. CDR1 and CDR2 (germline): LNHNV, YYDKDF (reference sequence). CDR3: CATSRDGRQGRMFF. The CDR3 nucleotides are TGTGCCACCAGCAGAGACGGTCGGCAGGGGCGGATGTTTTTT.

The CDR3 DNA reads TGTGCCAGCAGCTCAGACAGGGGTACTAATGAAAAACTGTTTTTT. Translation gives CASSSDRGTNEKLFF. This sequence joins TRBV7-8 and TRBJ1-4, with TRBD1 matching over 8 bases. The trim removed 4 bases at V and 2 bases at J, leaving 3 bases unmatched. Germline V gene lookup returns CDR1 SGHVS and CDR2 FQNEAQ. This CDR3 comprises 15 residues.

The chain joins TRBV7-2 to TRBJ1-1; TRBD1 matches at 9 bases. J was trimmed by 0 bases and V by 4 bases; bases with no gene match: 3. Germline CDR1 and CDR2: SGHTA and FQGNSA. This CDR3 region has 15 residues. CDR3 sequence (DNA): TGTGCCAGCAGCTCTGGGACAGGGATGAACACTGAAGCTTTCTTT. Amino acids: CASSSGTGMNTEAFF.

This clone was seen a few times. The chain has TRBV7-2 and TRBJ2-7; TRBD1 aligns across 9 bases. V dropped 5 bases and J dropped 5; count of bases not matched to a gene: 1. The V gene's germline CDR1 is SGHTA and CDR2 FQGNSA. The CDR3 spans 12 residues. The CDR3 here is CASSRTGDEQYF. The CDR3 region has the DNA TGTGCCAGCAGCCGGACAGGGGACGAGCAGTACTTC.

CDR3 in amino acids: CASSFAGDHSGELFF. CDR3 bases: TGCGCCAGCAGCTTCGCGGGAGATCACTCCGGGGAGCTGTTTTTT. This sequence joins TRBV5-1 and TRBJ2-2, with 7 bases matching TRBD2. The CDR3 is 15 residues long. J gave up 6 bases and V 2 bases, and 7 bases lay outside the gene matches. The germline gives CDR1 SGHRS, CDR2 YFSETQ.

CDR3 DNA: TGTGCCAGCAGCATTTTTAGAGTAGGAGCTTTTACCTACGAGCAGTACTTC. It specifies CASSIFRVGAFTYEQYF. The chain combines TRBV21-1 with TRBJ2-7; whether TRBD2, the table's D call, matches the DNA was not checked. TRBV21-1 constitutes a pseudogene. The CDR3 runs to 17 residues.

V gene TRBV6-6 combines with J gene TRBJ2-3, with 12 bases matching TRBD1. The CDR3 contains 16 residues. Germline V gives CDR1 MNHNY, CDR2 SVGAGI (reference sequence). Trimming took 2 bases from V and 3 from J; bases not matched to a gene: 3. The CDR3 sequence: CASSYRDRGRTDTQYF. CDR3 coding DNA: TGTGCCAGCAGTTACCGGGACAGGGGGCGAACAGATACGCAGTATTTT.

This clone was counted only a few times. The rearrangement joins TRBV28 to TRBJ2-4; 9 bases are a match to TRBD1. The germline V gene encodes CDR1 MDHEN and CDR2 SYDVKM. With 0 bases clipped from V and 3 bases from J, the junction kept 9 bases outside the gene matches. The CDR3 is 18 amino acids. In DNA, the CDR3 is TGTGCCAGCAGTTTATGGCAGACAGGGGGTAAGAACAAAAACATTCAGTACTTC. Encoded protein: CASSLWQTGGKNKNIQYF.

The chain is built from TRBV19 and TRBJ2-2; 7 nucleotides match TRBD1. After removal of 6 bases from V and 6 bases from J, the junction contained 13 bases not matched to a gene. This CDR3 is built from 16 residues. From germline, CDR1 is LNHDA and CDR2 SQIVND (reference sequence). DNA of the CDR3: TGTGCCAGTAGATTACAGACAGGGTTGGGGGCCGGGGAGCTGTTTTTT. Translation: CASRLQTGLGAGELFF. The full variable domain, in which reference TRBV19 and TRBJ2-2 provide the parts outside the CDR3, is DGGITQSPKYLFRKEGQNVTLSCEQNLNHDAMYWYRQDPGQGLRLIYYSQIVNDFQKGDIAEGYSVSREKKESFPLTVTSAQKNPTAFYLCASRLQTGLGAGELFFGEGSRLTVL.

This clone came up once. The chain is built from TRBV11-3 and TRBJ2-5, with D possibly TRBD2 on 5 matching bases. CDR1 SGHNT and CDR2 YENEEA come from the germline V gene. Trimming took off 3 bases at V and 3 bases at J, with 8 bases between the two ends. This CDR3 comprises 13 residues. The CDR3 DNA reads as TGTGCCAGCAGCTTCCGGGGAGAAGAGACCCAGTACTTC. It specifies CASSFRGEETQYF.

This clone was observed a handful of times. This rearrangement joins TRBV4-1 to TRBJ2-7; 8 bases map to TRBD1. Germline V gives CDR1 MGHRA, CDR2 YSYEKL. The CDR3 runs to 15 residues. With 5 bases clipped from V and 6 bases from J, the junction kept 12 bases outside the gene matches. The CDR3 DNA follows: TGCGCCAGCAGCTCTCGGACAGGGATAGATCTCGAGCAGTACTTC. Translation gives CASSSRTGIDLEQYF.

In DNA form, the CDR3 reads TGCGCCAGCAGCCCAATAGGGCTAGCGGGGCAAGAGACCCAGTACTTC. As protein: CASSPIGLAGQETQYF. The chain links TRBV5-1 to TRBJ2-5; the match to TRBD2 covers 9 bases. Trimming at V came to 4 bases and at J to 2 bases, leaving 9 bases not matched to a gene. The CDR3 is 16 residues long. Germline values: CDR1 SGHRS, CDR2 YFSETQ.